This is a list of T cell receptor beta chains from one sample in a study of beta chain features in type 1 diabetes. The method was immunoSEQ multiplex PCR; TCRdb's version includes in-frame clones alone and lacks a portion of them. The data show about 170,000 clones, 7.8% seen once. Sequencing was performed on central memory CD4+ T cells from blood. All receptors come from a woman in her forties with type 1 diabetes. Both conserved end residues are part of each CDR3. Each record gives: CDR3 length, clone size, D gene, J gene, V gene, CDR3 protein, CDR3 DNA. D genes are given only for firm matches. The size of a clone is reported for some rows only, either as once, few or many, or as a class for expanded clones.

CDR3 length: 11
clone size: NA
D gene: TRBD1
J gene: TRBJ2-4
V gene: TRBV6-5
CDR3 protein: CASSSRDSRYF
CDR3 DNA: TGTGCCAGCAGTTCCCGGGACAGTCGGTACTTC

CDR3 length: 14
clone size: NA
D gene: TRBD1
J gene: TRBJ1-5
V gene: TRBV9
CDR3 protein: CASSPSDRDQPQHF
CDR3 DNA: TGTGCCAGCAGCCCCTCGGACAGGGATCAGCCCCAGCATTTT

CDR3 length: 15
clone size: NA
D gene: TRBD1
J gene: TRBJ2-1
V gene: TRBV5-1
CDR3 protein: CASSLGGQSYNEQFF
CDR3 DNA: TGCGCCAGCAGCTTGGGGGGACAGTCCTACAATGAGCAGTTCTTC

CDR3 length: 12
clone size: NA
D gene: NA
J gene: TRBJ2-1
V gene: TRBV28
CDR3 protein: CASSSPGQLQFF
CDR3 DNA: TGTGCCAGCAGTTCACCGGGACAACTGCAGTTCTTC

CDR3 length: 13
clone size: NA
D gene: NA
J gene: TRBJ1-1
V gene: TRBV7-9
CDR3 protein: CASSLSVNTEAFF
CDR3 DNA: TGTGCCAGCAGCTTGTCGGTGAACACTGAAGCTTTCTTT

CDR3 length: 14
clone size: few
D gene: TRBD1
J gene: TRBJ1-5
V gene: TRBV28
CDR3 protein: CASRAGTVYQPQHF
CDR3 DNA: TGTGCCAGCAGAGCCGGGACAGTTTATCAGCCCCAGCATTTT

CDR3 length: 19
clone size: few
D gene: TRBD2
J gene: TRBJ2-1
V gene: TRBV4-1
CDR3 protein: CASSQGGTSDPLSSGEQFF
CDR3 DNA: TGCGCCAGCAGCCAAGGAGGGACTAGCGACCCCCTGTCGAGTGGGGAGCAGTTCTTC

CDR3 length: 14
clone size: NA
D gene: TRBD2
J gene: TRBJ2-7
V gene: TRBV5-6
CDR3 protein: CASSYGTTSYEQYF
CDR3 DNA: TGTGCCAGCAGCTATGGGACTACTTCCTACGAGCAGTACTTC

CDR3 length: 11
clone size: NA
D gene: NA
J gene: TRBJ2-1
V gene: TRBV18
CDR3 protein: CASSSPYEQFF
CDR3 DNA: TGTGCCAGCTCATCCCCCTATGAGCAGTTCTTC

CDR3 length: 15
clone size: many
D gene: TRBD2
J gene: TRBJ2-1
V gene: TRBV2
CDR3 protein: CASSDLAGEYNEQFF
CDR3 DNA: TGTGCCAGCAGTGATTTGGCGGGAGAGTACAATGAGCAGTTCTTC

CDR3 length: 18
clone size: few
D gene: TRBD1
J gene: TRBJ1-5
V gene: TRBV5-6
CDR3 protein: CASSLRDRAPGANQPQHF
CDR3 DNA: TGTGCCAGCAGCCTCCGGGACAGGGCCCCAGGGGCTAATCAGCCCCAGCATTTT

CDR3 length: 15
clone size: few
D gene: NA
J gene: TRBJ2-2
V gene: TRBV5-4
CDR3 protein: CASSQESHNTGELFF
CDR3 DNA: TGCGCCAGCAGCCAAGAAAGCCATAACACCGGGGAGCTGTTTTTT

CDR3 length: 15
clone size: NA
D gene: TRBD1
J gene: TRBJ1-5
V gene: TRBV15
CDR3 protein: CATSRGGTVDQPQHF
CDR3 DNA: TGTGCCACCAGCAGAGGGGGGACAGTGGATCAGCCCCAGCATTTT

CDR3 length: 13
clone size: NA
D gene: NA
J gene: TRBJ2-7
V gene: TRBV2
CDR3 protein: CASSQRDTYEQYF
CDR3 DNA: TGTGCCAGCAGCCAGCGGGACACCTACGAGCAGTACTTC

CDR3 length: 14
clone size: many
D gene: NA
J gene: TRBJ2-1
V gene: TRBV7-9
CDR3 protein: CASSLAATDREKFF
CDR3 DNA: TGTGCCAGCAGCTTAGCGGCCACCGACCGGGAAAAGTTCTTC

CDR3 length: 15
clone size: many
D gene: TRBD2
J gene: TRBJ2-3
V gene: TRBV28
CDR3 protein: CASSFGTSDTDTQYF
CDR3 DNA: TGTGCCAGCAGTTTTGGGACTAGCGACACAGATACGCAGTATTTT

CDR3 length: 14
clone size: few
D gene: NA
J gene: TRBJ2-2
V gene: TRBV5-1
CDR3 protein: CASRQGTNTGELFF
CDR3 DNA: TGCGCCAGCAGGCAGGGGACGAACACCGGGGAGCTGTTTTTT

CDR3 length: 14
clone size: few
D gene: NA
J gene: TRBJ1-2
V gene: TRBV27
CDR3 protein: CASSLSRENYGYTF
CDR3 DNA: TGTGCCAGCAGTTTATCCAGGGAAAACTATGGCTACACCTTC

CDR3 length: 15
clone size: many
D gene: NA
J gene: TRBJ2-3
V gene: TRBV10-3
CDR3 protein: CAISESEGVRDTQYF
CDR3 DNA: TGTGCCATCAGTGAGTCGGAGGGTGTCAGAGATACGCAGTATTTT

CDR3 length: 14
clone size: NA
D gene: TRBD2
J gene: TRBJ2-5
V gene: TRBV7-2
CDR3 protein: CASSFGGGQETQYF
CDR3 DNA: TGTGCCAGCAGCTTTGGCGGGGGGCAAGAGACCCAGTACTTC

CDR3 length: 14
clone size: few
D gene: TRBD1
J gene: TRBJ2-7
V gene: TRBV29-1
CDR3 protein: CSVVRTGSSYEQYF
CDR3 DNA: TGCAGCGTTGTAAGGACAGGGTCCTCCTACGAGCAGTACTTC

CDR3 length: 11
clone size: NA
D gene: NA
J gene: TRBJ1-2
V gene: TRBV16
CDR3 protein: CASSRYGGYTF
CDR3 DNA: TGTGCCAGCAGCCGGTACGGTGGCTACACCTTC

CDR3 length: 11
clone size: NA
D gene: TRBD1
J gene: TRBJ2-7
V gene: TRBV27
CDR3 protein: CASSLETGKYF
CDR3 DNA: TGTGCCAGCAGTTTAGAGACAGGGAAGTACTTC

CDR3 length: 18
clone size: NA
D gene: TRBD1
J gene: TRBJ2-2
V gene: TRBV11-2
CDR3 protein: CASSRRSGQGFSAGELFF
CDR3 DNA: TGTGCCAGCAGCCGTAGGTCCGGACAGGGATTTAGCGCCGGGGAGCTGTTTTTT

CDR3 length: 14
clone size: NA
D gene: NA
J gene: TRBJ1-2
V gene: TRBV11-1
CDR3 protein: CASSLVSANYGYTF
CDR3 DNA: TGTGCCAGCAGCTTAGTCAGTGCAAACTATGGCTACACCTTC

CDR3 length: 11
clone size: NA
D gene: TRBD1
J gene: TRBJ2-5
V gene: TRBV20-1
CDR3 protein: CSADREETQYF
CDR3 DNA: TGCAGTGCAGACAGGGAAGAGACCCAGTACTTC

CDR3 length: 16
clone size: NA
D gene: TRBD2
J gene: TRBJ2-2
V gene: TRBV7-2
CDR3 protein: CASSSGTSRHTGELFF
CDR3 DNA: TGTGCCAGCAGCTCAGGGACTAGCAGGCACACCGGGGAGCTGTTTTTT

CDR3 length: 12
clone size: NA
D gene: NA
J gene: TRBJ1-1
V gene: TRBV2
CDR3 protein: CASSGIYTEAFF
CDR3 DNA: TGTGCCAGCAGTGGTATTTACACTGAAGCTTTCTTT

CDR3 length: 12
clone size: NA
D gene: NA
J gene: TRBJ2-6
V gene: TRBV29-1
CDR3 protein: CSVVDRANVLTF
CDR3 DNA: TGCAGCGTTGTGGACAGAGCCAACGTCCTGACTTTC

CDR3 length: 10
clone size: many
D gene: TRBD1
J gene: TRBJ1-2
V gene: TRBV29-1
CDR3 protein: CSVLTGALFF
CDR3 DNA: TGCAGCGTCTTGACAGGGGCCCTCTTCTTC

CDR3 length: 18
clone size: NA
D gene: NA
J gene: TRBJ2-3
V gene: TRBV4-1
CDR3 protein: CASSEGRQGLTSTDTQYF
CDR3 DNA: TGCGCCAGCAGCGAAGGCAGACAGGGACTTACTAGCACAGATACGCAGTATTTT

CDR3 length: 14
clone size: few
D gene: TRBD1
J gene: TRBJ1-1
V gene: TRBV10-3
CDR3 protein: CAIRAGQVNTEAFF
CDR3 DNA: TGTGCCATCAGGGCGGGACAGGTGAACACTGAAGCTTTCTTT

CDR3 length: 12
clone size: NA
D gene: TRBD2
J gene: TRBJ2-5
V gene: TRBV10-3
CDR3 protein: CATADGGETQYF
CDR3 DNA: TGTGCCACCGCGGACGGGGGGGAGACCCAGTACTTC

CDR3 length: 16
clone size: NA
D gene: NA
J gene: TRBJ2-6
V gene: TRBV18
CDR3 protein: CASSPRTDSGANVLTF
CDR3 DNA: TGTGCCAGCTCACCCAGGACAGATTCTGGGGCCAACGTCCTGACTTTC

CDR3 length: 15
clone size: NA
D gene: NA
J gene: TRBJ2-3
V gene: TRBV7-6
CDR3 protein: CASSPAGSSTDTQYF
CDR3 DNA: TGTGCCAGCAGTCCAGCGGGCTCGAGCACAGATACGCAGTATTTT

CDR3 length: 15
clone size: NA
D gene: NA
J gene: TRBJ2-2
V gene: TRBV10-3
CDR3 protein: CAISGGPSNTGELFF
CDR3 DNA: TGTGCCATCAGTGGGGGCCCCTCGAACACCGGGGAGCTGTTTTTT

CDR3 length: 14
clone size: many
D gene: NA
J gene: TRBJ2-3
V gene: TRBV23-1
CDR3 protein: CASSGAGPTDTQYF
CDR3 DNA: TGCGCCAGCAGTGGGGCGGGGCCCACAGATACGCAGTATTTT

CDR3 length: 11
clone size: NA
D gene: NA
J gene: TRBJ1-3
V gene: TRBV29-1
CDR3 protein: CSGTVGNTIYF
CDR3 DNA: TGCAGCGGGACTGTCGGAAACACCATATATTTT

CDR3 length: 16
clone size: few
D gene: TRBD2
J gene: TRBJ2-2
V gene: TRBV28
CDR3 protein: CASIFGLAGGTGELFF
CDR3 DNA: TGTGCCAGCATCTTCGGGCTAGCGGGAGGTACCGGGGAGCTGTTTTTT

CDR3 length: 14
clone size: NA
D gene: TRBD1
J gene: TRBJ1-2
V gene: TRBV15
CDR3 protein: CATSREGQGRGYTF
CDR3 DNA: TGTGCCACCAGCAGAGAAGGACAGGGACGCGGCTACACCTTC